This T cell receptor beta chain was profiled in a study of regulatory T cells in long-lasting Graves disease. General observations from the study: Accuracy may have suffered from the small sample size. The TCR repertoire of persistent Graves' patients was less diverse than that of newly diagnosed ones.

Described time point: persistent/refractory GD, antithyroid drugs over 5 years with positive TRAb. Scientists built the TCR library using RNA that was extracted from PBMCs. Looked up from germline, CDR1 is MNHEY and CDR2 is SMNVEV (reference sequence). The CDR3 is 17 amino acids. Trimming at V came to 6 bases and at J to 4 bases, leaving 17 bases not matched to a gene. At least ten counts were recorded for this clonotype. Its target is not known. Relying on iRepertoire HTBI primers and Arm-PCR of CDR3 regions, the team built TCR beta libraries. MiXCR was run by TCRdb on the multiplex PCR reads, yielding one entry per CDR3 protein. Of fewer than 550,000 distinct CDR3 sequences listed, roughly a fifth were seen once; the top ten hold 7.1%.

The V gene is TRBV27, the J gene TRBJ2-7; 8 nucleotides align to TRBD2. The source of this sequence is a female donor with Graves disease. Sequences were derived from peripheral blood mononuclear cells (PBMCs), sampled when the disease was refractory, from a patient treated with antithyroid drugs. CDR3 amino acids: CASSPARGAIGDYEQYF. CDR3 sequence (DNA): TGTGCCAGCAGCCCCGCGCGGGGGGCGATAGGGGATTACGAGCAGTACTTC.